What follows describes a single TCR beta chain. Antigen: not known. The V end was cut by 0 bases, the J end by 0 bases, with 5 bases between. Germline CDR1 reads MNHEY; CDR2 reads SVGAGI. This CDR3 contains 14 residues. The PCR made use of 60 Vbeta and 13 Jbeta primers. This table comes from immunoSEQ multiplex PCR, and its TCRdb copy is limited to in-frame clones, with some not included. Found here are about 190,000 clones, around 83% of them singletons; the top ten hold 1.7%. These data are taken from a study of cytomegalovirus exposure and HLA in healthy donors. Study outcomes and limitations: Despite most TCR sequences being rare, some public TCRs occurred in many donors. Indistinguishable V segments, including TRBV6-2 and TRBV6-3, were excluded.

The sequenced sample consisted of PBMCs. The receptor was isolated from a man in his forties or fifties in good health and CMV-seropositive. The V call is TRBV6-5, the J call TRBJ1-2, with D hard to call. CDR3 DNA sequence: TGTGCCAGCAGTTACTCCCCAGCTAACTATGGCTACACCTTC. The encoded protein is CASSYSPANYGYTF.